This T cell receptor beta chain was profiled in a study of blood T cell repertoires in COVID-19. For the study at large: Collection of acute and convalescent COVID-19 samples took place in the United States, Italy and Spain. T cells, B-cell-depleted T cells, or PBMCs provided the cDNA or gDNA that served as material.

The length of the CDR3 is 14 residues. The germline gives CDR1 MNHEY, CDR2 SVGAGI. The V end lost 2 bases, the J end lost 7 bases, and 12 bases lay between the germline ends. TCRdb's copy holds only in-frame clones and misses some; the assay was immunoSEQ multiplex PCR. This sample has about 120,000 clones, with about 91% found just once. The rearrangement links TRBV6-5 to TRBJ2-1; TRBD2 is a possible D gene (5 bases). This TCR came from a woman between 45 and 65 years old with active or convalescent COVID-19. The specimen was peripheral blood. DNA of the CDR3: TGTGCCAGCAGTTACGGTCTAGCTTTAAATGAGCAGTTCTTC. It is translated as CASSYGLALNEQFF.